This T cell receptor beta chain originates from a study of beta chain features in type 1 diabetes. General study findings and limits: Moderate but significant shortening of TCRB CDR3s was recorded in all four CD4+ subsets from Type 1 diabetes patients. VDJ junctions from patients with type 1 diabetes contained fewer insertions and more deletions. Healthy donors had naive, central memory and Treg TCRB repertoires that appeared less similar than those seen among patients.

The germline gives CDR1 LNHDA, CDR2 SQIVND (reference sequence). This CDR3 comprises 16 residues. V lost 8 bases to trimming and J lost 0 bases; unmatched junction nucleotides: 7. Donors underwent one heparinised blood draw, about 120 mL on average. All of the sorted populations showed purity greater than 98%. Expressed TCRB transcripts were sequenced after all isolated RNA was converted to cDNA. Only in-frame clones appear in the TCRdb table, and some are missing; sequencing was by immunoSEQ multiplex PCR. The sample consists of 200,000 to 250,000 clones, approximately 15% of them appearing once. A remark on this clone: Its antigen remains unknown.

What was sequenced was naive CD4+ T cells from blood. The chain is built from TRBV19 and TRBJ2-2; the match to TRBD1 covers 9 bases. The source of this sequence is a man between 25 and 39 years old with type 1 diabetes. CDR3 loop: CASAEQGATNTGELFF. CDR3 sequence (DNA): TGTGCCAGTGCAGAACAGGGGGCTACGAACACCGGGGAGCTGTTTTTT.